The present entry profiles one T cell receptor (beta chain) with its context. Its antigen remains unknown. V was pared by 5 bases and J by 2 bases, with 10 bases between. CDR3 size: 13 residues. The germline gives CDR1 SGHVS, CDR2 FQNEAQ. TCRdb called the reads again in MiXCR, with one record for every CDR3 protein. The sample lists tens of thousands of distinct CDR3 sequences, roughly 21% occurring once. The source of the sample is a study of T cell repertoires in cytomegalovirus infection. Background on the study: Matching HLA type and CMV infection were both indicated by public TCR beta signatures. Overall study findings and caveats: The study identified carriers of CMV plus the relevant HLA from cumulative public TCR beta family frequency. HLA-C-restricted CMV-specific TCR beta clonotypes were dominant in the ex vivo response.

This clonotype was sampled from a human donor in good health (CMV status not recorded). Some clones in this sample may be carry-over from other donors' samples. Sequencing used CD8+ T cells from cultured PBMCs, obtained from culture after CMV antigen stimulation. The chain is built from TRBV7-8 and TRBJ2-7; D remains ambiguous. CDR3 coding DNA: TGTGCCAGCAGCGCCGCACTTCCCTACGAGCAGTACTTC. Its translation: CASSAALPYEQYF.